The clone carrying this T cell receptor (beta chain) occurred a few times. Germline V gene lookup returns CDR1 MNHEY and CDR2 SVGAGI. The CDR3 has 13 residues. The V and J ends lost 7 bases and 2 bases respectively, with 12 bases between them. One entry per CDR3 protein, called by TCRdb with MiXCR from the RT-PCR reads. The data show 550,000 to 750,000 distinct CDR3 sequences, around 14% seen once. Material: memory CD4+ T cells from blood. The chain employs TRBV6-5 and TRBJ2-7; D gene unclear. This sequence originates from a female donor in good health, serving as a healthy control. CDR3 amino acids: CASKNTQAYEQYF. CDR3 bases: TGTGCCAGCAAAAACACCCAAGCCTACGAGCAGTACTTC.